This TCR beta chain was identified during a study of blood T cell repertoires in COVID-19. Study at large: Samples came from the United States, Italy and Spain, spanning acute and convalescent COVID-19. T cells, B-cell-depleted T cells, or PBMCs provided the cDNA or gDNA that served as material.

How the authors handled the data: Using reference gene primer amplification, nucleated cell counts were estimated. Repertoires were generated with immunoSEQ multiplex PCR, while TCRdb's copy carries only in-frame clones and drops some. V, J and clone size were drawn from that table, and D and trimming were deduced from the DNA. The sample includes under 450,000 clones, around 89% of them seen just once. J was trimmed by 9 bases and V by 1 base; bases with no gene match: 6. There are 15 residues in the CDR3. The V gene's germline CDR1 is MDHEN and CDR2 SYDVKM. Sample: peripheral blood. The receptor comes from a middle-aged woman with COVID-19, enrolled during active disease. The V call is TRBV28, the J call TRBJ1-6; 7 nucleotides match TRBD1. DNA for the CDR3: TGTGCCAGCAGTTTATTTACTGGGGACAGTTCACCCCTCCACTTT. This codes for CASSLFTGDSSPLHF.